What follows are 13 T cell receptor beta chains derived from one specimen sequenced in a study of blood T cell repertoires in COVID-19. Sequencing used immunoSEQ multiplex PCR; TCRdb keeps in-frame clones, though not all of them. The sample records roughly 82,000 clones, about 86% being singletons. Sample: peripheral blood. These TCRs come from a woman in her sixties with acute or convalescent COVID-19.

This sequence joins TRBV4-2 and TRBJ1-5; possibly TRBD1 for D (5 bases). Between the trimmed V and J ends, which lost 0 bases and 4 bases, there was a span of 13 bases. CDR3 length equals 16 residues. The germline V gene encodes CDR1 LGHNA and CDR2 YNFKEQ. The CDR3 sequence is CASSQEGRGINQPQHF. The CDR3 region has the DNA TGTGCCAGCAGCCAAGAGGGGCGCGGAATTAATCAGCCCCAGCATTTT.

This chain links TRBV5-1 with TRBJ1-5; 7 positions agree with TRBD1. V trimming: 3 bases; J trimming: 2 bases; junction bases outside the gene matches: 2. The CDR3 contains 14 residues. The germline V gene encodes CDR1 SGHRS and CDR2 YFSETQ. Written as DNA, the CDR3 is TGCGCCAGCAGCTGGGACAGTGGCAATCAGCCCCAGCATTTT. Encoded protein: CASSWDSGNQPQHF.

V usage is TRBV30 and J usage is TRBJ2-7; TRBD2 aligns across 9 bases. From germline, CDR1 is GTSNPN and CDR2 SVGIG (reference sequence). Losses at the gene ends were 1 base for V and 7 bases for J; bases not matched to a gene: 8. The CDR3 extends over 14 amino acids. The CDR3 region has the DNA TGTGCCTGGAGTGGATTAGCGGGAGTACGGGAGCAGTACTTC. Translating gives CAWSGLAGVREQYF.

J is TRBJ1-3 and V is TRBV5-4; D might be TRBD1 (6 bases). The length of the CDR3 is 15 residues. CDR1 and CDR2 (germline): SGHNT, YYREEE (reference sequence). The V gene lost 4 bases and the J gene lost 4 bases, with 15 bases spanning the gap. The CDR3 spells CASSVQGSTGNTIYF. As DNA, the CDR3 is TGTGCCAGCAGCGTACAGGGTTCAACGGGAAACACCATATATTTT.

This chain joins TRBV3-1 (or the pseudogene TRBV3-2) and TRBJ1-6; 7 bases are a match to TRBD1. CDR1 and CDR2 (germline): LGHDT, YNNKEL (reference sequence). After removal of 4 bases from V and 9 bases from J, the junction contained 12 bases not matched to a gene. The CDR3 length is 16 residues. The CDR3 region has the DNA TGTGCCAGCAGCCCCAGGACAGGATTAGGGAGTTCACCCCTCCACTTT. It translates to CASSPRTGLGSSPLHF.

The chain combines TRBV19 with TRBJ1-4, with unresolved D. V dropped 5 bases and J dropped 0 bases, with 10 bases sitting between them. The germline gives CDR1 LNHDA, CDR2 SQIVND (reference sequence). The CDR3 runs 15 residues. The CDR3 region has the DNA TGTGCCAGTAGTGCCGAGGGTGCAACTAATGAAAAACTGTTTTTT. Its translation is CASSAEGATNEKLFF.

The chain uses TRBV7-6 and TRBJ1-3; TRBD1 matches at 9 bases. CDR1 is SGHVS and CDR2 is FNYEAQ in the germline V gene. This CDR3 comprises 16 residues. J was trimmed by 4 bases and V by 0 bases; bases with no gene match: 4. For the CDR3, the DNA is TGTGCCAGCAGCTTAGCCGGGACAGGGATAGGAAACACCATATATTTT. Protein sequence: CASSLAGTGIGNTIYF.

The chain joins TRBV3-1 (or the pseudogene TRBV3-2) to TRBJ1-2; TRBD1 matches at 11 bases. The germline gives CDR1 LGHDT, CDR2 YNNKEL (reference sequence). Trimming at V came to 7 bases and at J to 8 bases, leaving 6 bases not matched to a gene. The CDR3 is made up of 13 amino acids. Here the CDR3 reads CASTLRTGGGYTF. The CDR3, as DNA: TGTGCCAGCACCCTAAGGACAGGGGGCGGCTACACCTTC.

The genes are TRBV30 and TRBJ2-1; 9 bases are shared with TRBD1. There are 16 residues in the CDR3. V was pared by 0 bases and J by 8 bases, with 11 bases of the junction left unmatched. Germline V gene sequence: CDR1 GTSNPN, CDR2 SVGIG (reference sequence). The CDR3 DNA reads TGTGCCTGGAGTGTTCCCCGGACAGGGGCGGTCCATGAGCAGTTCTTC. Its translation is CAWSVPRTGAVHEQFF.

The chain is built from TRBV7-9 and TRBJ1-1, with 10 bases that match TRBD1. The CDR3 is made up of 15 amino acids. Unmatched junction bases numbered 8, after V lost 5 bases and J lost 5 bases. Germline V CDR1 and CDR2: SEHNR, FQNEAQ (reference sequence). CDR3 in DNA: TGTGCCAGCAGCCCAGACAGGGGGCGCGGTACTGAAGCTTTCTTT. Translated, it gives CASSPDRGRGTEAFF.

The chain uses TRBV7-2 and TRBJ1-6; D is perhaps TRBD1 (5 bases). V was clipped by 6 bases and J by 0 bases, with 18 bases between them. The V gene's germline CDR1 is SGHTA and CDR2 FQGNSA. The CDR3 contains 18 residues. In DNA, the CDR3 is TGTGCCAGCAGACCCGACAGATCGAGGAGCTCCTATAATTCACCCCTCCACTTT. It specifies CASRPDRSRSSYNSPLHF.

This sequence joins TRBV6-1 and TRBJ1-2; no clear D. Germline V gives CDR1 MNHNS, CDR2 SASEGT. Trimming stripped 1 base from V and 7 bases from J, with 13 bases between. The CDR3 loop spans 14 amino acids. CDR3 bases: TGTGCCAGCAGTGAAGTAAACCCCCGAGGTGGCTACACCTTC. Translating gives CASSEVNPRGGYTF.

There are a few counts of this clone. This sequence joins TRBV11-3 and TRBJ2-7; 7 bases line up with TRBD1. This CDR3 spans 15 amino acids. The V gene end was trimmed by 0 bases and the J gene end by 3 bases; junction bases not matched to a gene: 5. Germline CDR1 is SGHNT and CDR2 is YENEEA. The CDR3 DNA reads TGTGCCAGCAGCTTAGAGGGGACAGATGACTACGAGCAGTACTTC. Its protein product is CASSLEGTDDYEQYF.